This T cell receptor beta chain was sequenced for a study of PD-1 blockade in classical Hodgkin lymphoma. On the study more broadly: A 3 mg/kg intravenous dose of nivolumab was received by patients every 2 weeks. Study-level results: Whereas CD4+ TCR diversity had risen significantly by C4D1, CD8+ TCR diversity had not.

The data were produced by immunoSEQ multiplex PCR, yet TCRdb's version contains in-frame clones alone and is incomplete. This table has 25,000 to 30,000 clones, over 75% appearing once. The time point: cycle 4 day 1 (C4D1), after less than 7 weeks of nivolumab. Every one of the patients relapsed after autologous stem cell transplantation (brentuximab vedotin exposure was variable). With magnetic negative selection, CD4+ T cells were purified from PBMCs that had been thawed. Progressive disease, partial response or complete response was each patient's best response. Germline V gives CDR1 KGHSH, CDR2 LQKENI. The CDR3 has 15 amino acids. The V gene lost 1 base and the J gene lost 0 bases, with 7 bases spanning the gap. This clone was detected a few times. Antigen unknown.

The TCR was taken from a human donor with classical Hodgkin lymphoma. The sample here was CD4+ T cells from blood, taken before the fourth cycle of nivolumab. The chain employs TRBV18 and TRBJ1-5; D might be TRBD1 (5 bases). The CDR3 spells CASSPRGNSNQPQHF. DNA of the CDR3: TGTGCCAGCTCACCACGGGGGAATAGCAATCAGCCCCAGCATTTT. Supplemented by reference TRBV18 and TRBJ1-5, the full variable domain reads NAGVMQNPRHLVRRRGQEARLRCSPMKGHSHVYWYRQLPEEGLKFMVYLQKENIIDESGMPKERFSAEFPKEGPSILRIQQVVRGDSAAYFCASSPRGNSNQPQHFGDGTRLSIL.